This T cell receptor (beta chain) was found in a study of cytomegalovirus exposure and HLA in healthy donors. In the case of this clone: Its matching antigen is unknown.

A multiplex PCR was run with 60 Vbeta primers and 13 Jbeta primers. The repertoire was sequenced with immunoSEQ multiplex PCR; TCRdb's copy has only in-frame clones and lacks some. The sample gives around 110,000 clones, 65% to 90% of which show up once; 3% to 5% is in the top ten. Study results and caveats: Later analysis suggested links between common viral pathogens and several top significant clusters. Another analysis was done later, and it associated over 15,000 TCR beta sequences with HLA alleles at 0.05 false discovery rate.

The source material was PBMCs. This TCR came from a woman in her twenties or thirties in good health and CMV-seronegative.

CDR3 protein: CASSLVEKNTEAFF. The DNA for the CDR3 is TGTGCCAGCAGCTTAGTTGAGAAGAACACTGAAGCTTTCTTT. The gene calls are TRBV11-2 and TRBJ1-1; D remains ambiguous. CDR1 is SGHAT and CDR2 is FQNNGV in the germline V gene. The V gene lost 1 base and the J gene lost 1 base, with 7 bases spanning the gap. The CDR3 has 14 amino acids.